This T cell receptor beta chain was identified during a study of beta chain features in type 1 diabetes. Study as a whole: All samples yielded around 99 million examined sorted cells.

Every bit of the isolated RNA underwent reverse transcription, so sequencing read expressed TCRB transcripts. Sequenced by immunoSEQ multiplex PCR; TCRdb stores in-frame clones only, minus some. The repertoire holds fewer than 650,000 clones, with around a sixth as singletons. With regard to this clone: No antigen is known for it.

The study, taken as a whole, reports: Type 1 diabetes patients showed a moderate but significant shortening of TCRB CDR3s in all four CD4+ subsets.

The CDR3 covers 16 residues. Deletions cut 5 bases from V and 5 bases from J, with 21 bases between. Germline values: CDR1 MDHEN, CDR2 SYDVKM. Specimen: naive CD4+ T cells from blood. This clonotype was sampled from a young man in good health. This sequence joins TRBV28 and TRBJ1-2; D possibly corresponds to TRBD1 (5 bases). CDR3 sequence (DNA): TGTGCCAGCAGTCCCGGGGTGATGGGGGGACTGTATGGCTACACCTTC. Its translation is CASSPGVMGGLYGYTF.